This is a list of T cell receptor beta chains from one sample in a study of blood T cell repertoires in COVID-19. Libraries were prepared by immunoSEQ multiplex PCR; TCRdb keeps only in-frame clonotypes and omits some of them. Of 310,000 or so clones listed, approximately 90% are singletons. The specimen was peripheral blood. All receptors derive from a woman in her 50s with active or convalescent COVID-19. CDR3s include the opening cysteine and the closing phenylalanine or tryptophan. A D gene is named only where the DNA matches it firmly. Clone size, where shown, is once, few, many, or a class for clones that have expanded.

d_call	j_call	clone_size	v_call	cdr3_nt	cdr3_aa
TRBD1	TRBJ2-2	.	TRBV2	TGTGCCAGCAGGTCCACAGGGGTGGGTTCCGGGGAGCTGTTTTTT	CASRSTGVGSGELFF
TRBD1	TRBJ2-7	.	TRBV5-1	TGCGCCAGCAGCTTGGCCACCCCAGGGGGCTCCTACGAGCAGTACTTC	CASSLATPGGSYEQYF
.	TRBJ2-7	.	TRBV3-1/TRBV3-2	TGTGCCAGCAGCGTCCGCTCAACAGGCTACGAGCAGTACTTC	CASSVRSTGYEQYF
.	TRBJ1-6	.	TRBV2	TGTGCCAGCAGAAAGGCGGGGGACTCCTATAATTCACCCCTCCACTTT	CASRKAGDSYNSPLHF
.	TRBJ2-7	.	TRBV19	TGTGCCAGTAAAGTTGCAGCGGTGACTTCCTACGAGCAGTACTTC	CASKVAAVTSYEQYF
TRBD1	TRBJ1-2	.	TRBV7-2	TGTGCCAGCACCGATTCGACAGGGTTTGCAATTGTAGGCTACACCTTC	CASTDSTGFAIVGYTF
.	TRBJ2-3	.	TRBV27	TGTGCCAGCAGATTGTCCCTTCGCGGCACAGATACGCAGTATTTT	CASRLSLRGTDTQYF
.	TRBJ1-2	.	TRBV12-3/TRBV12-4	TGTGCCAGCAGTCCCTTTAGTGATGGCTACACCTTC	CASSPFSDGYTF
TRBD1	TRBJ1-2	.	TRBV5-1	TGCGCCAGCAGCCTAGGGGGCGGCTATGGCTACACCTTC	CASSLGGGYGYTF
.	TRBJ2-3	.	TRBV20-1	TGCAGTGCTAGTGGGTCGATGCTACGGAGGGATACGCAGTATTTT	CSASGSMLRRDTQYF
TRBD1	TRBJ1-6	few	TRBV19	TGTGCCAGTAGTGCCCGACAGGGAATCGATTCACCCCTCCACTTT	CASSARQGIDSPLHF
.	TRBJ2-7	.	TRBV15	TGTGCCACCAGCAGAGTACGGGGAACCTACGAGCAGTACTTC	CATSRVRGTYEQYF
.	TRBJ1-3	.	TRBV4-1	TGCGCCAGCAGCCAGCAGGACAGCTCTACTGGAAACACCATATATTTT	CASSQQDSSTGNTIYF
TRBD2	TRBJ2-3	.	TRBV5-1	TGCGCCAGCAGACTAGCGGGGGGCACAGATACGCAGTATTTT	CASRLAGGTDTQYF
.	TRBJ1-1	.	TRBV12-3/TRBV12-4	TGTGCCAGCACCAGGTACTTGAACACTGAAGCTTTCTTT	CASTRYLNTEAFF
TRBD1	TRBJ1-5	.	TRBV10-3	TGTGCCATCAACGACAGGGGAACGCAGCCCCAGCATTTT	CAINDRGTQPQHF
.	TRBJ2-3	.	TRBV28	TGTGCCAGCAGTCCCGGAGACGGAGATACGCAGTATTTT	CASSPGDGDTQYF
TRBD1	TRBJ1-2	.	TRBV12-5	TGTGCTAGTGGTTTGACCCAGGGGGTCAATGGCTACACCTTC	CASGLTQGVNGYTF
.	TRBJ1-2	.	TRBV5-1	TGCGCCAGCAGCTCCGGAGGGAACTATGGCTACACCTTC	CASSSGGNYGYTF
TRBD1	TRBJ2-7	.	TRBV2	TGTGCCAGCAGTGACCAATCGACAGGGAGCTCCTACGAGCAGTACTTC	CASSDQSTGSSYEQYF
.	TRBJ2-2	.	TRBV4-2	TGTGCCAGCAGCCAGGAGTTGGTCACCGGGGAGCTGTTTTTT	CASSQELVTGELFF
.	TRBJ1-1	few	TRBV3-1/TRBV3-2	TGTGCCAGCAGCCTCGAGGGGGACACTGAAGCTTTCTTT	CASSLEGDTEAFF
.	TRBJ2-2	.	TRBV5-1	TGCGCCAGCAGCTTTGCGGGGACGAACACCGGGGAGCTGTTTTTT	CASSFAGTNTGELFF
.	TRBJ1-2	.	TRBV10-3	TGTGCCATCAGTGATAGGCGGCCTCCTAACTATGGCTACACCTTC	CAISDRRPPNYGYTF